A single sample is the source of the 30 T cell receptor beta chains below, sequenced in a study of shared clonotypes between healthy human individuals (dated by TCRdb to 2018 to 2021). Libraries were built with the immunoSEQ multiplex PCR assay. TCRdb mirrors the immuneACCESS table, restricted to in-frame sequences. Some clones are absent from its copies; in checked studies, under half trace to an unresolved V gene, and the reason for the others is unknown. The sample table holds around 2,100,000 clones, of which about 94% were seen once. The biggest ten clones account for approximately 1.2% of the sample. CD8 naive samples consisted of CD45RO-negative cells that were positively selected for CCR7, yielding a CD45RA+CCR7+ population without TemRA cells. The sequencing input was naive CD8+ T cells sorted from blood. The cell subset or site tag for this specimen amounts to: CD45RA+CCR7+. The receptors shown here come from a man younger than 35 in good health.

The chain combines TRBV9 with TRBJ1-5; TRBD1 might be the D (6 bases). V was clipped by 0 bases and J by 2 bases, with 15 bases between them. CDR3 length equals 17 residues. Germline CDR1 and CDR2: SGDLS and YYNGEE. The CDR3 is CASSVVAGEGGNQPQHF. CDR3 DNA sequence: TGTGCCAGCAGCGTAGTGGCAGGGGAAGGAGGCAATCAGCCCCAGCATTTT.

The chain combines TRBV11-2 with TRBJ2-5, with TRBD2 matching 9 bases. The V gene end was trimmed by 1 base and the J gene end by 1 base; junction bases not matched to a gene: 10. The CDR3 loop spans 18 amino acids. Looked up from germline, CDR1 is SGHAT and CDR2 is FQNNGV. The CDR3 DNA is TGTGCCAGCAGCTTAGGGCATAGCGGGGGCCCCATCCAAGAGACCCAGTACTTC. As protein: CASSLGHSGGPIQETQYF.

The genes are TRBV9 and TRBJ2-3; D may be TRBD1 or TRBD2 (5 bases each). The CDR3 runs to 17 residues. Per germline, CDR1 SGDLS and CDR2 YYNGEE. V was cut by 4 bases and J by 0 bases, with 18 bases left in between. The CDR3 DNA follows: TGTGCCAGCAGCCCAGAGGTGGGGTGGGGGAGCACAGATACGCAGTATTTT. Translated: CASSPEVGWGSTDTQYF.

The rearrangement joins TRBV7-9 to TRBJ2-5, with D possibly called TRBD1 or TRBD2 (5 bases each). The length of the CDR3 is 17 residues. The germline V and J ends were trimmed by 2 bases and 4 bases, with 20 bases remaining between them. The germline gives CDR1 SEHNR, CDR2 FQNEAQ (reference sequence). The CDR3 DNA is TGTGCCAGCAGCTTAAGAGGGGCAGGGATTTTTCGAGAGACCCAGTACTTC. Protein: CASSLRGAGIFRETQYF.

For this clone: This same CDR3 is encoded by further DNA sequences in the sample. The V and J genes are TRBV9 and TRBJ2-6, with no clear D. With 0 bases removed from V and 0 bases from J, the gap between germline ends came to 4 bases. Germline loops: CDR1 SGDLS, CDR2 YYNGEE. The CDR3 covers 15 residues. The CDR3 sequence is CASSVDGSGANVLTF. For the CDR3, the DNA is TGTGCCAGCAGCGTAGACGGCTCTGGGGCCAACGTCCTGACTTTC.

This chain links TRBV7-9 with TRBJ2-1; the D call may be TRBD1 or TRBD2 (5 bases each). Trimming cost V 5 bases and J 0 bases, with 14 bases left between them. The length of the CDR3 is 16 residues. The germline V gene has CDR1 SEHNR and CDR2 FQNEAQ (reference sequence). CDR3 sequence reads: CASSPRDGGSYNEQFF. The CDR3 DNA sequence: TGTGCCAGCAGCCCCCGGGACGGTGGCTCCTACAATGAGCAGTTCTTC.

The rearrangement joins TRBV7-2 to TRBJ2-7, with D tentatively TRBD1 (5 bases). The CDR3 is made up of 14 amino acids. V was pared by 5 bases and J by 3 bases, with 14 bases between. Looked up from germline, CDR1 is SGHTA and CDR2 is FQGNSA. CDR3 sequence (DNA): TGTGCCAGCAGCCGGACATCCGAGTTCTACGAGCAGTACTTC. This encodes CASSRTSEFYEQYF.

This chain links TRBV28 with TRBJ1-1, with D maybe TRBD1 (5 bases). The CDR3 length is 11 residues. With 5 bases removed from V and 8 bases from J, the gap between germline ends came to 9 bases. Per germline, CDR1 MDHEN and CDR2 SYDVKM. The CDR3 here is CASSRPGEAFF. In DNA form, the CDR3 reads TGTGCCAGCAGTCGGCCAGGGGAAGCTTTCTTT.

The rearrangement uses TRBV14 and TRBJ2-7; possibly TRBD1 for D (5 bases). V was cut by 1 base and J by 5 bases, with 12 bases left in between. CDR1 is SGHDN, CDR2 FVKESK, per germline. This CDR3 has 14 residues. The CDR3 bases are TGTGCCAGCAGCCAAGGGGGCACGACGGACGAGCAGTACTTC. It is translated as CASSQGGTTDEQYF.

The V call is TRBV4-1, the J call TRBJ2-2; no clear D. With 4 bases removed from V and 3 bases from J, the gap between germline ends came to 3 bases. The CDR3 is made up of 12 amino acids. Per germline, CDR1 MGHRA and CDR2 YSYEKL. CDR3 region: CASSPHTGELFF. The CDR3, as DNA: TGCGCCAGCAGCCCGCACACCGGGGAGCTGTTTTTT.

The rearrangement uses TRBV5-1 and TRBJ2-7, with D tentatively TRBD1 (6 bases). From germline, CDR1 is SGHRS and CDR2 YFSETQ. The CDR3 has 15 residues. Trimming left V 5 bases short and J 2 bases short, with 17 bases between. This chain's CDR3 is CASSFLRDTAYEQYF. The CDR3 nucleotides are TGCGCCAGCAGTTTCCTCCGGGACACAGCCTACGAGCAGTACTTC.

Turning to this clone: This same CDR3 is encoded by further DNA sequences in the sample. The chain employs TRBV13 and TRBJ2-5; 7 nucleotides match TRBD1. The CDR3 is made up of 14 amino acids. The germline V gene encodes CDR1 PRHDT and CDR2 FYEKMQ (reference sequence). The trim removed 5 bases at V and 2 bases at J, leaving 5 bases unmatched. CDR3 loop: CASSPRTGQETQYF. The CDR3 bases are TGTGCCAGCAGCCCTAGGACAGGACAAGAGACCCAGTACTTC.

The chain uses TRBV6-6 and TRBJ2-2; D gene ambiguous. V gave up 10 bases and J gave up 4 bases, with 16 bases separating them. CDR1 is MNHNY, CDR2 SVGAGI, per germline (reference sequence). The CDR3 extends over 14 amino acids. CDR3 protein: CATTRFSSTGELFF. The CDR3, as DNA: TGTGCCACTACAAGGTTTAGTAGCACCGGGGAGCTGTTTTTT.

The J gene is TRBJ2-3, the V gene TRBV6-1; D is unclear. CDR1 and CDR2 from the germline V gene are MNHNS and SASEGT. Trimming stripped 6 bases from V and 3 bases from J, with 10 bases between. The CDR3 is 13 amino acids. This CDR3 is CASRARETDTQYF. DNA for the CDR3: TGTGCCAGCAGGGCTAGGGAAACAGATACGCAGTATTTT.

The chain has TRBV11-3 and TRBJ2-7; 7 bases match TRBD1. Germline V gene sequence: CDR1 SGHNT, CDR2 YENEEA. The junction had 9 bases not matched to a gene; V was cut back by 5 bases and J by 5 bases. This CDR3 spans 14 amino acids. DNA of the CDR3: TGTGCCAGCAGCCCCATCAACAGGGGCCACGAGCAGTACTTC. Translated, it gives CASSPINRGHEQYF.

This clone has a handful of counts. At one end the junction does not follow the germline gene, possibly because of a read error. The V and J genes are TRBV19 and TRBJ1-2; D is perhaps TRBD1 (6 bases). The CDR3 sequence is 11 residues long. Per germline, CDR1 LNHDA and CDR2 SQIVND (reference sequence). The CDR3 nucleotides read TGTGCCAGTAGTATTCGGGGGGCAGGGCCCTTC. This translates into CASSIRGAGPF.

The chain joins TRBV10-3 to TRBJ2-2, with a tentative D call TRBD1 (6 bases). Germline lookup yields CDR1 ENHRY and CDR2 SYGVKD. The V gene lost 8 bases and the J gene lost 3 bases, with 13 bases spanning the gap. There are 14 residues in the CDR3. The CDR3 bases are TGTGCCATCGGCCTGGGGGCAGACACCGGGGAGCTGTTTTTT. Translation: CAIGLGADTGELFF.

This chain connects TRBV5-8 to TRBJ2-3; the D gene could be TRBD1 or TRBD2 (5 bases each). This CDR3 has 16 residues. The V gene lost 4 bases and the J gene lost 5 bases, with 20 bases spanning the gap. CDR1 is SGHTS and CDR2 is YDEGEE in the germline V gene. CDR3 region: CASSAGLGTEKDTQYF. In DNA form, the CDR3 reads TGTGCCAGCAGCGCAGGCCTGGGGACGGAAAAAGATACGCAGTATTTT.

This chain links TRBV27 with TRBJ1-1; D not resolved. V lost 3 bases and J lost 5, with 7 bases in between. Germline V lookup: CDR1 MNHEY, CDR2 SMNVEV (reference sequence). The CDR3 spans 12 residues. The DNA of the CDR3 is TGTGCCAGCAGTTTCGCGGGAACTGAAGCTTTCTTT. It codes for CASSFAGTEAFF.

The CDR3, as DNA: TGTGCCAGCACCGCACACCTAGCGGGAGAGGTCACAGATACGCAGTATTTT. Encoded protein: CASTAHLAGEVTDTQYF. The rearrangement uses TRBV7-8 and TRBJ2-3; 10 bases fit TRBD2. The CDR3 is 17 residues long. The V and J ends lost 7 bases and 2 bases, in that order; junction bases with no gene match: 12. Germline V lookup: CDR1 SGHVS, CDR2 FQNEAQ. The whole variable domain, filled in from reference TRBV7-8 and TRBJ2-3, reads GAGVSQSPRYKVAKRGQDVALRCDPISGHVSLFWYQQALGQGPEFLTYFQNEAQLDKSGLPSDRFFAERPEGSVSTLKIQRTQQEDSAVYLCASTAHLAGEVTDTQYFGPGTRLTVL.

The V and J genes are TRBV6-1 and TRBJ2-3, with a tentative D call TRBD2 (7 bases). The V end was cut by 1 base, the J end by 5 bases, with 16 bases between. The CDR3 runs to 16 residues. Looked up from germline, CDR1 is MNHNS and CDR2 is SASEGT. The CDR3 region is CASSEEGGTVQDTQYF. The CDR3 DNA is TGTGCCAGCAGTGAAGAGGGGGGGACTGTCCAAGATACGCAGTATTTT.

CDR3 DNA: TGTGCCAGCAGCGAACAGGGGGTCGGGTACGAGCAGTACTTC. Protein sequence: CASSEQGVGYEQYF. The chain carries TRBV9 and TRBJ2-7; 8 nucleotides line up with TRBD1. V dropped 3 bases and J dropped 4; count of bases not matched to a gene: 6. The CDR3 runs 14 residues. The germline V gene has CDR1 SGDLS and CDR2 YYNGEE.

The rearrangement joins TRBV28 to TRBJ2-7, with D maybe TRBD1 (7 bases). Germline assignment: CDR1 MDHEN and CDR2 SYDVKM. Trimming removed 5 bases at V and 5 bases at J, with 16 bases between. The CDR3 consists of 14 residues. CDR3 amino acids: CASSISGGGDEQYF. In DNA, the CDR3 is TGTGCCAGCAGTATTAGTGGAGGGGGCGACGAGCAGTACTTC.

Regarding this clone: Other DNA sequences in the sample encode the same CDR3. This rearrangement joins TRBV4-3 to TRBJ2-7; tentative D call: TRBD1 (8 bases). The CDR3 totals 15 residues. Trimming stripped 1 base from V and 3 bases from J, with 13 bases between. The germline gives CDR1 LGHNA, CDR2 YSLEER. DNA of the CDR3: TGCGCCAGCAGCCAAGGGCGGGGGACAGGCTACGAGCAGTACTTC. Amino acid sequence: CASSQGRGTGYEQYF.

Turning to this clone: The sample holds other DNA sequences that translate to the same CDR3. The rearrangement joins TRBV4-1 to TRBJ2-1; a weak D match, TRBD1 (5 bases). Per germline, CDR1 MGHRA and CDR2 YSYEKL. This CDR3 contains 15 residues. The V end was cut by 4 bases, the J end by 0 bases, with 10 bases between. CDR3 DNA sequence: TGCGCCAGCAGCCTCCTTACAGGCTCCTACAATGAGCAGTTCTTC. This translates into CASSLLTGSYNEQFF.

This sequence joins TRBV10-3 and TRBJ1-2, with D possibly being TRBD1 (5 bases). V lost 0 bases, J lost 10 bases, and 15 bases lay in between. The CDR3 is 14 amino acids. Germline CDR1 is ENHRY and CDR2 is SYGVKD. CDR3 region: CAISESLRDQIYTF. The CDR3 DNA is TGTGCCATCAGTGAGTCGCTTAGGGACCAAATCTACACCTTC.

The chain employs TRBV6-8 and TRBJ2-6, with 7 bases matching TRBD1. The CDR3 has 14 residues. CDR1 and CDR2 from the germline V gene are MNHGY and SAAAGT. The V gene end was trimmed by 10 bases and the J gene end by 3 bases; junction bases not matched to a gene: 6. The CDR3 loop reads CANRQGVGANVLTF. CDR3 in DNA: TGTGCCAATCGACAGGGCGTTGGGGCCAACGTCCTGACTTTC.

J is TRBJ1-4 and V is TRBV6-1; the D gene is possibly TRBD1 (6 bases). This CDR3 is built from 17 residues. CDR1 is MNHNS and CDR2 is SASEGT in the germline V gene. V lost 5 bases and J 0 bases, leaving 16 bases between the germline ends. CDR3 nucleotides: TGTGCCAGCAGTCAAGGACAGCCCGGGGCAACTAATGAAAAACTGTTTTTT. Residues: CASSQGQPGATNEKLFF.

The gene calls are TRBV28 and TRBJ2-2, with no clear D. Germline V gives CDR1 MDHEN, CDR2 SYDVKM. The V end was cut by 3 bases, the J end by 5 bases, with 7 bases between. CDR3 length equals 13 residues. CDR3 sequence reads: CASSFRFTGELFF. CDR3 nucleotides: TGTGCCAGCAGTTTTCGGTTTACCGGGGAGCTGTTTTTT.

The chain uses TRBV30 and TRBJ2-7; D uncertain. V lost 4 bases and J 4 bases, leaving 11 bases between the germline ends. There are 12 residues in the CDR3. Germline CDR1 and CDR2: GTSNPN and SVGIG (reference sequence). The CDR3 region has the DNA TGTGCCTGGACCCAAGACGGGTACGAGCAGTACTTC. Its translation: CAWTQDGYEQYF.